Described below is a single TCR beta chain sequence and its context. Its cognate antigen has yet to be identified. Per-base qualities were not stored, and no clone one base away is much larger. The data were taken from a study of shared clonotypes between healthy human individuals (dated by TCRdb to 2018 to 2021). Context from the whole study: The cohort comprised a couple of women and three men aged 18 to 49 years. To increase sequencing depth and limit assay-specific biases, different laboratories used diverse techniques to prepare libraries and sequence TCR repertoires. For each donor, CD4 naive and CD4 memory were each run on three plates, CD8 naive on two plates, and CD8 memory on one plate. Per donor, leukapheresis produced somewhere between about 0.8 and 9.5 billion PBMCs. To estimate repertoire size and how much clonotypes are shared between individuals, the study performed deep sequencing of blood TCR repertoires from about five healthy adults.

Donors were healthy HIV-negative adults with no recently reported acute infections or vaccinations. Every donor was a Caucasian adult living in Nashville, Tennessee, USA. CD4+ T cells were enriched through magnetic negative selection, after which naive cells were positively selected on CD45RA and the remaining negative fraction served as the memory subset. Blood was obtained by leukapheresis, after which PBMCs were separated by Ficoll-Histopaque density gradient centrifugation and cryopreserved in liquid nitrogen vapor phase. Analytical flow cytometry was used to check the purity and quantity of every magnetically sorted T cell population. Genomic DNA was isolated from every sorted fraction and measured by UV absorbance on a Nanodrop 2000c. Broad study findings and their caveats: Because the study included a small number of donors, the genetic and exposure-history diversity represented was limited. Compared with non-shared clonotypes, clonotypes shared by all four sorted-subset donors had higher generation probabilities. Across a handful of donors, around 5% of naive CD4, roughly 3.8% of naive CD8, around 2.1% of memory CD4, and approximately 0.4% of memory CD8 clonotypes were shared. Even with the large sequencing depth, rarefaction of the sorted-subset datasets indicated that sequencing was incomplete. Naive subsets generally had larger estimated clonotype richness than memory subsets did. Pairwise subsampling indicated that sequencing depth was expected to affect the degree of clonotype sharing among donors. Sampling was restricted to blood, and TCR repertoires in tissue are likely to differ from TCR repertoires in blood.

The germline V gene (reference sequence) supplies CDR1 SEHNR and CDR2 FQNEAQ. The CDR3 measures 14 amino acids from cysteine to phenylalanine. The read is trimmed to its CDR3 DNA, 42 bases read in frame from base 1. TCR CDR3 regions were amplified from genomic DNA by multiplex PCR using the deep immunoSEQ assay. Extracted genomic DNA from each cell subset was spread evenly across all wells of several immunoSEQ 96-well plates, with each plate serving as a replicate. For sorted subsets, around 200 ng genomic DNA, equal to tens of thousands of T cell genomes, was loaded into each replicate PCR. The purified libraries were quantified using a Qubit 3.0 fluorometer, sized with a Bioanalyzer 2100, and then quantified again using the KAPA Library Quantification kit. Each immunoSEQ 96-well plate was sequenced on its own single-read 150-cycle Illumina NextSeq 550 flow cell. The original methods were these. Because the immunoSEQ output held only junctional sequences and lacked quality scores, the filtering could not match the filtering applied to full-length reads. Sequences were annotated with PyIR, a Python wrapper for IgBLAST v1.9, and V/J genes and CDR3 were assigned using IMGT germline references. Any read was removed if the V/J assignment was weak (E-value above 1e-6), the CDR3 was missing, or the read contained stop codons, out-of-frame junctions, or ambiguous translated residues. V3J clonotypes were defined as sequences sharing an identical inferred V gene, J gene, and CDR3 amino acid sequence. The percentage overlap between two repertoires was calculated by dividing the number of shared unique clonotypes by the size of the smaller repertoire. Richness of each repertoire was evaluated using RTK rarefaction, the Chao1 estimator, and Recon v2.1 estimates of unobserved clonotypes. For all TCRbeta clonotypes obtained by the gDNA method from a few donors, generation probabilities were computed with OLGA. This is the immuneACCESS table as TCRdb keeps it, with only in-frame sequences that have V and J called. A part of the clones is gone; compared with another copy, unresolved V genes explain less than half, and the rest is unexplained. Clone size and V and J calls were adopted from that table, with D and trimming inferred from the DNA. The sample profile shows about 2,500,000 clones; roughly 92% of them were found once. The top ten constitute 0.14% of the sample.

The chain was built from TRBV7-9 and TRBJ1-1, with a tentative D gene TRBD1 over 6 matching bases. Specimen: naive CD4+ T cells sorted from blood. What this sample's cell subset or site label stands for: CD45RA+ positively selected. The TCR comes from a man aged 18 to 30 in good health. The CDR3 sequence is CANERGGPYTEAFF. At the DNA level, the sequence is TGTGCGAACGAACGGGGGGGCCCCTACACTGAAGCTTTCTTT.